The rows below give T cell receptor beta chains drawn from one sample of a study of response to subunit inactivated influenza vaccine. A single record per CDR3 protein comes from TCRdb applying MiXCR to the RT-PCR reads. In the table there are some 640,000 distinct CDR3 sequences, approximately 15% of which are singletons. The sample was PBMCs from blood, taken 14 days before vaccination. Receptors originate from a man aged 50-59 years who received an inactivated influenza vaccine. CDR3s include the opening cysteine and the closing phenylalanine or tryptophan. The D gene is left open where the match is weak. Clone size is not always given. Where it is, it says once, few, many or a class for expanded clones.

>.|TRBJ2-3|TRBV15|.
CATSRGGGTGDTQYF
TGTGCCACCAGCAGGGGAGGGGGGACTGGGGATACGCAGTATTTT
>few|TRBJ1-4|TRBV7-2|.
CASSPRGNTNEKLFF
TGTGCCAGCAGCCCGAGGGGTAACACTAATGAAAAACTGTTTTTT
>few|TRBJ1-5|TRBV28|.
CASSSSSGSNFRSNQPQHF
TGTGCCAGCAGTTCTTCTTCCGGGTCTAACTTTCGTAGCAATCAGCCCCAGCATTTT
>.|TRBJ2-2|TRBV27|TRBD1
CASSWDRGAGELFF
TGTGCCAGCAGTTGGGACAGGGGTGCCGGGGAGCTGTTTTTT
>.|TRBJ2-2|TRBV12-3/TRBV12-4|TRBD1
CASSNNRGNTGELFF
TGTGCCAGCAGTAATAACAGGGGGAACACCGGGGAGCTGTTTTTT
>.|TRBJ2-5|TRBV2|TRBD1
CASSPNNRGRETQYF
TGTGCCAGCAGTCCGAATAACAGGGGGCGCGAGACCCAGTACTTC
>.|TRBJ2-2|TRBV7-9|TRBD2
CASSFPGLAGLELFF
TGTGCCAGCAGCTTCCCGGGACTAGCGGGCCTGGAGCTGTTTTTT
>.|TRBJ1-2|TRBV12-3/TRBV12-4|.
CASSFGSAPSHTF
TGTGCCAGCAGTTTCGGGTCAGCACCTAGCCACACCTTC
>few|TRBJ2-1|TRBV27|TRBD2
CASSPERGVTYNEQFF
TGTGCCAGCAGTCCCGAGCGGGGGGTAACCTACAATGAGCAGTTCTTC
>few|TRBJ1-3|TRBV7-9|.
CASSTTPRSSGNTIYF
TGTGCCAGCAGCACTACCCCGAGGAGCTCTGGAAACACCATATATTTT
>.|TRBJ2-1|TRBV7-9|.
CASGSRGYNEQFF
TGTGCCAGCGGCTCGCGCGGGTACAATGAGCAGTTCTTC
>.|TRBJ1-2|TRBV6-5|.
CASSYSGTTIGYTF
TGTGCCAGCAGTTACTCGGGCACAACTATTGGCTACACCTTC
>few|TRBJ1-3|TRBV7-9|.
CASSKMLGDTIYF
TGTGCCAGCAGCAAAATGTTAGGGGACACCATATATTTT
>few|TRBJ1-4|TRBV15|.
CATSRDFLPEKLFF
TGTGCCACCAGCAGAGATTTCTTACCGGAGAAACTGTTTTTT
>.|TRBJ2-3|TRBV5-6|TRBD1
CASSSTLDRVKDTQYF
TGTGCCAGCAGCTCCACGTTGGACAGGGTGAAAGATACGCAGTATTTT
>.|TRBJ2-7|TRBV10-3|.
CAISAGASGEQYF
TGTGCCATCAGTGCAGGGGCGTCTGGGGAGCAGTACTTC
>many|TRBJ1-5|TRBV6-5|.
CASSYGTNQPQHF
TGTGCCAGCAGTTACGGGACGAATCAGCCCCAGCATTTT
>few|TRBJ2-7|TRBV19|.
CASSMGTSHYEQYF
TGTGCCAGTAGTATGGGGACAAGCCACTACGAGCAGTACTTC
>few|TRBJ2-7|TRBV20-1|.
CSARGRGTYEQYF
TGCAGTGCTAGAGGGAGGGGAACCTACGAGCAGTACTTC
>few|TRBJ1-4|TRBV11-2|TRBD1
CASSRSRGRGETNEKLFF
TGTGCCAGCAGCCGCAGCAGGGGGCGCGGGGAAACTAATGAAAAACTGTTTTTT
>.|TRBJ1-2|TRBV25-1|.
CASSEQTNYGYTF
TGTGCCAGCAGTGAGCAGACTAACTATGGCTACACCTTC
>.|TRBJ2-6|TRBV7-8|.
CASSNWRSGANVLTF
TGTGCCAGCAGCAATTGGAGGTCTGGGGCCAACGTCCTGACTTTC
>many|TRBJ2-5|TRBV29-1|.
CSVVFPGTQETQYF
TGCAGCGTTGTTTTCCCAGGGACCCAAGAGACCCAGTACTTC
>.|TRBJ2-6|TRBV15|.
CATSRESWGLVPSGANVLTF
TGTGCCACCAGCAGAGAGTCCTGGGGGCTGGTCCCTTCTGGGGCCAACGTCCTGACTTTC
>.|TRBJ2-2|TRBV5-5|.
CASSRAPGFANTGELFF
TGTGCCAGCAGCCGGGCTCCGGGCTTCGCGAACACCGGGGAGCTGTTTTTT
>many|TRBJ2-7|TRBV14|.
CASSQERTWLAGYEQYF
TGTGCCAGCAGCCAAGAAAGGACCTGGCTAGCAGGCTACGAGCAGTACTTC
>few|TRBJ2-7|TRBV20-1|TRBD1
CSARSPGDRFYEQYF
TGCAGTGCTAGATCGCCGGGGGACAGGTTTTACGAGCAGTACTTC
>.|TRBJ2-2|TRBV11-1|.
CASSPPASFYTRKPGELFF
TGTGCCAGCAGCCCCCCCGCTAGCTTTTACACGCGGAAACCCGGGGAGCTGTTTTTT